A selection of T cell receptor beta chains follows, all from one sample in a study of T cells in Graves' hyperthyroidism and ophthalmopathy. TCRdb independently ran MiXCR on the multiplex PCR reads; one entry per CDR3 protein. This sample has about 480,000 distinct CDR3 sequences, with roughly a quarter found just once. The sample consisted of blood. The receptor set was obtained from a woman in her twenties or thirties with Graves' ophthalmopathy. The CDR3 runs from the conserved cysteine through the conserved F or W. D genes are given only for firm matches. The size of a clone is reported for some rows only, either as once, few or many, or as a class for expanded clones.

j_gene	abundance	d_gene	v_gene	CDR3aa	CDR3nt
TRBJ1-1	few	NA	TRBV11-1	CASSLKGQGMGTEAFF	TGTGCCAGCAGCTTAAAGGGGCAGGGTATGGGCACTGAAGCTTTCTTT
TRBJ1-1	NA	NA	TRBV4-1	CASSQEWGGTEAFF	TGCGCCAGCAGCCAAGAGTGGGGTGGCACTGAAGCTTTCTTT
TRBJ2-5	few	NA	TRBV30	CAWSVSGAERRETQYF	TGTGCCTGGAGTGTTTCCGGGGCAGAGAGACGAGAGACCCAGTACTTC
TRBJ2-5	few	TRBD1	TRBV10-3	CAISESLGRGQETQYF	TGTGCCATCAGTGAGTCGTTAGGCAGGGGGCAAGAGACCCAGTACTTC
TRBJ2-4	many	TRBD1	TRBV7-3	CASSTTGGEWDIQYF	TGTGCCAGCAGCACGACAGGGGGCGAGTGGGACATTCAGTACTTC
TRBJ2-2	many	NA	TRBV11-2	CASSFPSDSPNTGELFF	TGTGCCAGCAGCTTCCCCTCGGACAGCCCGAACACCGGGGAGCTGTTTTTT
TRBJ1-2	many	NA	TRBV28	CASSSDRSPSANYGYTF	TGTGCCAGCAGTTCAGACAGGTCTCCGTCAGCTAACTATGGCTACACCTTC
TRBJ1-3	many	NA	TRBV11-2	CASSSPYGHGGNTIYF	TGTGCCAGCAGTTCACCTTATGGGCACGGAGGAAACACCATATATTTT
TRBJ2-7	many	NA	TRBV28	CASTATRDEQYF	TGTGCCAGCACCGCGACTAGAGACGAGCAGTACTTC
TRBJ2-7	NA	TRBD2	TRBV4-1	CASSLQAGGPTYEQYF	TGCGCCAGCAGCCTACAAGCGGGGGGGCCCACCTACGAGCAGTACTTC
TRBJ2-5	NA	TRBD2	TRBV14	CASSPGVWTSTQETQYF	TGTGCCAGCAGCCCCGGAGTATGGACTAGCACACAAGAGACCCAGTACTTC
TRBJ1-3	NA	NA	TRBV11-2	CASSLVTGGSGNTIYF	TGTGCCAGCAGCTTAGTCACAGGCGGCTCTGGAAACACCATATATTTT
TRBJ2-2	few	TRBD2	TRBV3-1	CASSVRGGSTGELFF	TGTGCCAGCAGCGTGCGGGGGGGCTCCACCGGGGAGCTGTTTTTT
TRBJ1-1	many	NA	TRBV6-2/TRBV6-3	CASSQLVRPNTEAFF	TGTGCCAGCAGTCAGCTAGTTAGGCCGAACACTGAAGCTTTCTTT
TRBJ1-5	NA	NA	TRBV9	CASSVGEGVGQPQHF	TGTGCCAGCAGCGTAGGGGAGGGTGTCGGGCAGCCCCAGCATTTT
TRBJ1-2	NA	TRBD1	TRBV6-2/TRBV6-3	CASSYTHRGGETPYGYTF	TGTGCCAGCAGTTACACCCACAGGGGCGGGGAGACCCCTTATGGCTACACCTTC